This T cell receptor beta chain originates from a study of CD8 T cells in ankylosing spondylitis (dated by TCRdb to about 2017). The study in broad terms: The study profiled T cell receptor beta repertoires in healthy donors and ankylosing spondylitis patients to find disease-linked TCR variants. Peripheral blood was sampled, and synovial fluid was also collected from ankylosing spondylitis patients. The whole study cohort included 95 to 130 healthy donors and some 27 ankylosing spondylitis patients. The full study reports these points: Significant enrichment of the disease-linked clones was reported in matched synovial fluid samples from ankylosing spondylitis patients. A CD8+ phenotype was shown by the disease-linked clones, which were found at relatively low frequencies in peripheral blood. Some TCR beta motif variants had previously been reported in synovial fluid and blood of reactive arthritis patients, which suggested common disease-initiation mechanisms. A TCR beta motif of about eight highly homologous amino acid variants appeared characteristic of blood from ankylosing spondylitis patients.

The CDR3, cysteine through phenylalanine, is 14 amino acids long. Only CDR3 DNA remains: 42 bases, in frame from the first base. V and J are trimmed by 8 bases and 0 bases, and the gene matches miss 2 bases of the junction. Based on the germline V gene, the CDR1 and CDR2 sequences are ENHRY and SYGVKD. Sequencing used an Illumina HiSeq 2500. Quantitative 5'-RACE with molecular barcodes was the method used to prepare the TCR beta libraries. Per the source publication's procedure: Disease-linked TCR variants were identified with a new computational method built on a probabilistic model of VDJ rearrangement. TCRdb reanalyzed the raw reads on its own, using fastp at Q25 for trimming and MiXCR for clone calling, and kept in-frame beta chains. One record per CDR3 amino acid sequence lists the most common genes and DNA. The V and J calls were determined by TCRdb, not by the authors. The sample table holds roughly 230,000 distinct CDR3 sequences, of which about a sixth were seen once. Approximately 33% of the sample belongs to the ten largest clones.

In this sample, this clonotype turned up a few times. Its binding antigen is unknown. Nothing much larger sits one base from this clone, and base qualities are not available. Material for sequencing was blood, either unsorted or a sorted T cell fraction (not recorded which). The V and J genes are TRBV10-3 and TRBJ2-1, with 9 bases aligning to TRBD1. This TCR was recovered from a male donor with ankylosing spondylitis or in good health (not recorded which). The nucleotides are TGTGCCATCGGGACAGGGAGCTCCTACAATGAGCAGTTCTTC. Translated, it gives CAIGTGSSYNEQFF.